A single T cell receptor beta chain is shown here with its context. Germline CDR1 is WSHSY and CDR2 is SAAADI. The CDR3 covers 14 residues. V shed 6 bases, J shed 7 bases, and the junction held 6 bases outside the gene matches. The data belong to a study of blood T cell repertoires in COVID-19. Overall study context: Acute and convalescent COVID-19 specimens originated in the United States, Italy and Spain. PBMCs, B-cell-depleted T cells, or T cells were the source of the cDNA or gDNA that made up the material.

In the study's own analysis: Amplification from reference gene primers served as the basis for estimated nucleated cell counts. Only in-frame clones appear in the TCRdb table, and some are missing; sequencing was by immunoSEQ multiplex PCR. V and J calls and clone size come straight from that table; D and trimming were deduced from the DNA. The sample contains fewer than 150,000 clones, about 82% of which appear only once. Sequenced: peripheral blood. The gene calls are TRBV10-2 and TRBJ1-6; TRBD1 matches 7 bases. This receptor was taken from a man aged 50 to 60 with acute or convalescent COVID-19. CDR3 sequence (DNA): TGCGCCAGCAGAGTACAGGGGTCGAATTCACCCCTCCACTTT. The encoded protein is CASRVQGSNSPLHF.